This T cell receptor (beta chain) is from a study of identical twins. A universal primer site was created by template switching, with the cDNA bearing unique molecular identifiers. TCRdb processed the 5' RACE reads anew with MiXCR; each CDR3 protein has one entry. Among more than 1.5 million distinct CDR3 sequences listed, 25% to 35% were seen once. Trimming removed 2 bases from V and 4 bases from J, with 14 bases in between. The CDR3 is made up of 16 amino acids. Per germline, CDR1 SGHTA and CDR2 FQGNSA. The material sequenced was cord blood. This rearrangement joins TRBV7-2 to TRBJ2-2, with D possibly being TRBD1 (5 bases). This TCR derives from a newborn girl in good health. The CDR3 DNA is TGTGCCAGCAGCTTATTGTTCAGGGTGGGCACCGGGGAGCTGTTTTTT. Its protein is CASSLLFRVGTGELFF.